A single sample is the source of the 11 T cell receptor beta chains below, sequenced in a study of cytomegalovirus exposure and HLA in healthy donors. PCR employed 60 Vbeta and 13 Jbeta primers. Sequencing used immunoSEQ multiplex PCR; TCRdb keeps in-frame clones, though not all of them. Here the sample spans 150,000 or so clones, under 85% being singletons. Sequencing input: PBMCs. These receptors came from a woman aged 25 to 39 in good health and CMV-seronegative.

This clone was found once. The genes are TRBV16 and TRBJ1-1; D is unclear. The germline V and J ends were trimmed by 0 bases and 0 bases, with 14 bases remaining between them. Germline CDR1 reads KGHSY; CDR2 reads FQNENV. The CDR3 is made up of 17 amino acids. CDR3: CASSQSGNGGLNTEAFF. In DNA form, the CDR3 reads TGTGCCAGCAGCCAATCTGGTAATGGAGGGTTGAACACTGAAGCTTTCTTT.

The V and J genes are TRBV15 and TRBJ2-3; 8 bases are shared with TRBD2. Germline CDR1 is LNHNV and CDR2 is YYDKDF (reference sequence). The CDR3 sequence is 15 residues long. V was pared by 0 bases and J by 1 base, with 0 bases of the junction left unmatched. As DNA, the CDR3 is TGTGCCACCAGCAGAGAAGCGGGGGGCACAGATACGCAGTATTTT. Translation: CATSREAGGTDTQYF.

This clone was seen a handful of times. The CDR3 spells CASSLASGGSDEQYF. DNA for the CDR3: TGTGCCAGCAGCTTGGCTAGCGGGGGTTCGGACGAGCAGTACTTC. The chain combines TRBV7-6 with TRBJ2-7, with 10 nucleotides matching TRBD2. The CDR3 totals 15 residues. Looked up from germline, CDR1 is SGHVS and CDR2 is FNYEAQ. The V and J ends lost 3 bases and 5 bases, in that order; junction bases with no gene match: 7. The full variable domain, completed using reference TRBV7-6 and TRBJ2-7, is GAGVSQSPRYKVTKRGQDVALRCDPISGHVSLYWYRQALGQGPEFLTYFNYEAQQDKSGLPNDRFSAERPEGSISTLTIQRTEQRDSAMYRCASSLASGGSDEQYFGPGTRLTVT.

J is TRBJ2-5 and V is TRBV7-2, with no clear D. The DNA end is a closer match to TRBJ2-7, so the J assignment may be wrong. The CDR3 consists of 13 residues. Germline V lookup: CDR1 SGHTA, CDR2 FQGNSA. The CDR3 is CASSRPGAYEQYF. CDR3 in DNA: TGTGCCAGCAGTCGGCCAGGCGCCTACGAGCAGTACTTC.

The chain has TRBV27 and TRBJ1-1; 9 bases line up with TRBD1. The CDR3 is made up of 15 amino acids. Unmatched junction bases numbered 3, after V lost 3 bases and J lost 1 base. Germline loops: CDR1 MNHEY, CDR2 SMNVEV (reference sequence). Written as DNA, the CDR3 is TGTGCCAGCAGTTTCGGGGACAGGGAGAACACTGAAGCTTTCTTT. This gives the protein CASSFGDRENTEAFF.

This clone has a handful of counts. The chain employs TRBV10-2 and TRBJ1-5; TRBD1 agrees at 8 bases. Germline CDR1 reads WSHSY; CDR2 reads SAAADI. The CDR3 sequence is 15 residues long. J was trimmed by 4 bases and V by 6 bases; bases with no gene match: 8. This CDR3 reads CASRNGQGPNQPQHF. In DNA, the CDR3 is TGCGCCAGCAGGAACGGACAGGGACCGAATCAGCCCCAGCATTTT.

CDR3 DNA sequence: TGTGCCAGCAGCCTACCAAACAGGGGAGGCAACGAGCAGTACTTC. It encodes CASSLPNRGGNEQYF. This sequence joins TRBV13 and TRBJ2-7; weak D call: TRBD1 (7 bases). Trimming took off 5 bases at V and 5 bases at J, with 19 bases between the two ends. Looked up from germline, CDR1 is PRHDT and CDR2 is FYEKMQ (reference sequence). This CDR3 is 15 amino acids long.

J is TRBJ2-7 and V is TRBV23-1, with 7 bases lining up with TRBD1. TRBV23-1 is known as an ORF, though its function is uncertain. The trim removed 2 bases at V and 3 bases at J, leaving 7 bases unmatched. This CDR3 contains 15 residues. CDR3 sequence (DNA): TGCGCCAGCAGTCAAAACCGGGACAGCTACTACGAGCAGTACTTC. This translates into CASSQNRDSYYEQYF.

The rearrangement uses TRBV5-1 and TRBJ1-1, with D tentatively TRBD1 (6 bases). Trimming stripped 4 bases from V and 3 bases from J, with 10 bases between. Germline assignment: CDR1 SGHRS and CDR2 YFSETQ. The CDR3 is 13 residues long. The CDR3 DNA reads as TGCGCCAGCAGCCTAAACAGGGACACTGAAGCTTTCTTT. It specifies CASSLNRDTEAFF.

The chain recombines TRBV28 with TRBJ2-1, with 9 nucleotides matching TRBD2. Germline-derived CDR1 and CDR2 are MDHEN and SYDVKM. This CDR3 has 15 amino acids. Trimming took 2 bases from V and 7 from J; bases not matched to a gene: 6. The CDR3 region has the DNA TGTGCCAGCAGTTTAATGCGGGAGGGCCAGAATGAGCAGTTCTTC. This sequence encodes CASSLMREGQNEQFF.

J is TRBJ2-7 and V is TRBV27; 9 bases align to TRBD1. Germline trimming cut 6 bases from V and 5 bases from J; bases unmatched to any gene: 8. Germline assignment: CDR1 MNHEY and CDR2 SMNVEV (reference sequence). There are 14 residues in the CDR3. The CDR3 reads CASREDRGIHEQYF. Written as DNA, the CDR3 is TGTGCCAGCAGGGAGGACAGGGGAATTCACGAGCAGTACTTC.